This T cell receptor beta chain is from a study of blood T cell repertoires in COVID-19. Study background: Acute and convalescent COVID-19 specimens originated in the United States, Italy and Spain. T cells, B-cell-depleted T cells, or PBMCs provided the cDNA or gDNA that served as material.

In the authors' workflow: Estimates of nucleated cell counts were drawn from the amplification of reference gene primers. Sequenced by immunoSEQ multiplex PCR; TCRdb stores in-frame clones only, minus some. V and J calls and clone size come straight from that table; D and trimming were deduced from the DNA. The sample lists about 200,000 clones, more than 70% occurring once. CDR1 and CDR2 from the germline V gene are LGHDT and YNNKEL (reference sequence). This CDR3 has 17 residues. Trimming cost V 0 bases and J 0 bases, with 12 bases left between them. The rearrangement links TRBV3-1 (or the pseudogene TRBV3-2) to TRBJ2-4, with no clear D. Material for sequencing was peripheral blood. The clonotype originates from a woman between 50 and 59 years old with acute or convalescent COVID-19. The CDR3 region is CASSQDLRRQAKNIQYF. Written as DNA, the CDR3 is TGTGCCAGCAGCCAAGATTTGCGCAGACAAGCCAAAAACATTCAGTACTTC.